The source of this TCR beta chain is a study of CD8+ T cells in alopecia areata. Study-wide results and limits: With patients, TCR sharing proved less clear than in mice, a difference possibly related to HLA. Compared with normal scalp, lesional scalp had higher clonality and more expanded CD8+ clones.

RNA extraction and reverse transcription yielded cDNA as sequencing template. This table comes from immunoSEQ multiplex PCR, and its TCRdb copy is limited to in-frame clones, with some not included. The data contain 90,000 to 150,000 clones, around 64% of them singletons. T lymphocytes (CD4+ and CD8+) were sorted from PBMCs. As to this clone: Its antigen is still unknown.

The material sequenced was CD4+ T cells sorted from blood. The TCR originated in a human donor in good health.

The CDR3 sequence is CASSPRAQQETQYF. The CDR3 nucleotides read TGTGCCAGCTCACCTAGGGCGCAACAAGAGACCCAGTACTTC. V and J are TRBV18 and TRBJ2-5; unclear D gene. V lost 3 bases to trimming and J lost 2 bases, with 10 bases between them. Germline V lookup: CDR1 KGHSH, CDR2 LQKENI. The CDR3 loop spans 14 amino acids.